These 13 T cell receptor beta chains came from one sample sequenced in a study of breast tumors, draining lymph nodes, adjacent tissues. TCRdb itself ran the multiplex PCR reads through MiXCR, one entry per CDR3 protein. The table records 130,000 or so distinct CDR3 sequences, 21% of them present only once. The lymph nodes were axillary draining lymph nodes from breast cancer patients. What was sequenced was axillary lymph node tissue. These receptors were taken from a female donor with breast cancer. Some clones in this sample may be carry-over from other donors' samples.

This clonotype was detected a few times. The chain carries TRBV3-1 and TRBJ2-3; 11 nucleotides align to TRBD2. With 10 bases clipped from V and 8 bases from J, the junction kept 11 bases outside the gene matches. Germline V lookup: CDR1 LGHDT, CDR2 YNNKEL (reference sequence). The CDR3 contains 14 residues. The CDR3 is CATRPYGLAGTQYF. CDR3 sequence (DNA): TGTGCCACGCGACCCTATGGACTAGCGGGTACGCAGTATTTT.

This clonotype has ten or more counts. The chain recombines TRBV24-1 with TRBJ2-2, with D hard to call. Germline CDR1 reads KGHDR; CDR2 reads SFDVKD. This CDR3 has 14 amino acids. Trimming took 5 bases from V and 0 from J, leaving 6 bases between them. The CDR3 DNA reads as TGTGCCACCAGTGTCCATGCGAACACCGGGGAGCTGTTTTTT. It is translated as CATSVHANTGELFF.

Ten or more counts support this clonotype. The gene calls are TRBV5-1 and TRBJ2-1; D possibly uses TRBD1 or TRBD2 (5 bases each). The CDR3 is 13 amino acids. Between the trimmed V and J ends, which lost 3 bases and 6 bases, there was a span of 10 bases. Germline V lookup: CDR1 SGHRS, CDR2 YFSETQ. This chain's CDR3 is CASSWGTRNEQFF. The CDR3, as DNA: TGCGCCAGCAGCTGGGGGACCCGCAATGAGCAGTTCTTC.

This clonotype was seen repeatedly, ten times or more. The V gene is TRBV28, the J gene TRBJ2-6, with unresolved D. V lost 3 bases and J lost 2, with 8 bases in between. CDR3 length: 15 residues. Germline CDR1 MDHEN, CDR2 SYDVKM. This CDR3 is CASSFASAGANVLTF. DNA for the CDR3: TGTGCCAGCAGTTTTGCGTCAGCTGGGGCCAACGTCCTGACTTTC.

This clonotype showed up many times. The chain links TRBV5-1 to TRBJ2-7; no clear D gene. The CDR3 consists of 13 residues. The V gene's germline CDR1 is SGHRS and CDR2 YFSETQ. Trimming cost V 0 bases and J 2 bases, with 6 bases left between them. The CDR3 bases are TGCGCCAGCAGCTTGGCTCCCCCCTACGAGCAGTACTTC. Its protein product is CASSLAPPYEQYF.

This clonotype was found many times. The rearrangement links TRBV12-3 or TRBV12-4 to TRBJ1-6; possibly TRBD1 for D (5 bases). The CDR3 runs 17 residues. V lost 3 bases and J lost 7, with 19 bases in between. The DNA of the CDR3 is TGTGCCAGCAGTTTCTCAATAGACAGAGGACACAATTCACCCCTCCACTTT. Translating gives CASSFSIDRGHNSPLHF.

This chain joins TRBV13 and TRBJ2-4, with D possibly matching TRBD2 (6 bases). Deletions cut 5 bases from V and 0 bases from J, with 8 bases between. The CDR3 has 14 amino acids. Looked up from germline, CDR1 is PRHDT and CDR2 is FYEKMQ (reference sequence). CDR3 DNA sequence: TGTGCCAGCAGCGGGGGGATAGCCAAAAACATTCAGTACTTC. Its protein product is CASSGGIAKNIQYF.

This clonotype was detected ten times or more. The chain has TRBV2 and TRBJ1-4, with 8 bases aligning to TRBD1. The CDR3 is 14 amino acids. The germline V gene has CDR1 SNHLY and CDR2 FYNNEI. The V gene end was trimmed by 8 bases and the J gene end by 8 bases; junction bases not matched to a gene: 10. CDR3 region: CASRQDRAYEKLFF. The CDR3 DNA is TGTGCCAGCCGACAGGACAGGGCCTACGAAAAACTGTTTTTT.

In this sample, this clonotype turned up a few times. This may come from a read error, since a much larger clone is one base off. V usage is TRBV7-3 and J usage is TRBJ1-2, with D possibly being TRBD1 (6 bases). Germline assignment: CDR1 SGHTA and CDR2 FQGTGA. The V end was cut by 5 bases, the J end by 7 bases, with 14 bases between. This CDR3 has 13 amino acids. This chain's CDR3 is CASSARGGCGYTF. The CDR3 nucleotides are TGTGCCAGCAGCGCCAGGGGTGGCTGTGGCTACACCTTC.

This clonotype was detected many times. The V and J genes are TRBV19 and TRBJ2-7, with D possibly matching TRBD2 (6 bases). Germline CDR1 is LNHDA and CDR2 is SQIVND (reference sequence). V lost 0 bases and J lost 0, with 24 bases in between. The CDR3 sequence is 20 residues long. The CDR3, as DNA: TGTGCCAGTAGTATAGACATAGCGGATACCCATATAATAAACTCCTACGAGCAGTACTTC. It translates to CASSIDIADTHIINSYEQYF.

This clonotype was seen at least ten times. The CDR3 sequence is CSAPNRGRDTDTQYF. CDR3 coding DNA: TGCAGTGCACCAAACAGGGGGCGAGATACAGATACGCAGTATTTT. The chain is built from TRBV20-1 and TRBJ2-3; 9 positions match TRBD1. The CDR3 loop spans 15 amino acids. Germline V CDR1 and CDR2: DFQATT, SNEGSKA (reference sequence). V shed 6 bases, J shed 3 bases, and the junction held 10 bases outside the gene matches.

This clonotype was counted at least ten times. The chain combines TRBV6-1 with TRBJ2-7; D possibly corresponds to TRBD1 (6 bases). Germline CDR1 is MNHNS and CDR2 is SASEGT. The V end was cut by 7 bases, the J end by 2 bases, with 15 bases between. The CDR3 contains 14 residues. CDR3 in DNA: TGTGCCAGCATTATGGGGGCTGGCCCCTACGAGCAGTACTTC. Translation gives CASIMGAGPYEQYF.

This clonotype appeared many times. The J gene is TRBJ2-7, the V gene TRBV6-1; perhaps TRBD1 as D (5 bases). Per germline, CDR1 MNHNS and CDR2 SASEGT. This CDR3 region has 15 residues. Trimming took 1 base from V and 2 from J, leaving 12 bases between them. The CDR3 nucleotides read TGTGCCAGCAGTGAAGACAGGTCCAGTACCTACGAGCAGTACTTC. Its protein is CASSEDRSSTYEQYF.